Presented here are 10 T cell receptor beta chains from one specimen sequenced in a study of monozygotic twins with inflammatory bowel disease. For each CDR3 protein, TCRdb gives one entry from its re-call of the 5' RACE reads, without DNA. Recorded here are nearly 450,000 distinct CDR3 sequences; the top ten clones represent 2% to 3%. The sample consisted of blood. The receptors shown here come from a human donor with ulcerative colitis or Crohn's disease, or a healthy co-twin of an affected twin (not recorded which).

The chain links TRBV11-2 to TRBJ1-2. Germline-derived CDR1 and CDR2 are SGHAT and FQNNGV. CDR3 length: 12 residues. The CDR3 sequence: CASSCPYDGYTF.

The rearrangement uses TRBV12-3 or TRBV12-4 and TRBJ2-2; the D call of TRBD1 rests on TCRdb alone, since no DNA is present to check it. CDR3 length: 14 residues. This chain's CDR3 is CASSWDNAAGELFF.

The rearrangement joins TRBV9 to TRBJ2-3; TCRdb lists TRBD2, though no DNA is available to test this call. The V gene's germline CDR1 is SGDLS and CDR2 YYNGEE. The CDR3 runs to 18 residues. The CDR3 sequence is CASSLRPSPASGVDTQYF.

The chain combines TRBV5-1 with TRBJ2-7. The CDR3 runs to 14 residues. CDR1 is SGHRS and CDR2 is YFSETQ in the germline V gene. CDR3 in amino acids: CASSLEGSFYEQYF.

This chain connects TRBV4-2 to TRBJ1-5. Germline V gene data show CDR1 as LGHNA and CDR2 as YNFKEQ. This CDR3 region has 12 residues. The CDR3 spells CASSQEGQPQHF.

The chain links TRBV5-1 to TRBJ2-2; the D call from TCRdb, TRBD1, cannot be confirmed without DNA. This CDR3 has 16 amino acids. Germline assignment: CDR1 SGHRS and CDR2 YFSETQ. The chain's CDR3 is CASSLDRRVGTGELFF.

The chain's CDR3 is CASSQWDGLYEQYF. This sequence joins TRBV3-1 and TRBJ2-7; TCRdb calls TRBD1, which cannot be checked without DNA. This CDR3 has 14 amino acids. Germline-derived CDR1 and CDR2 are LGHDT and YNNKEL (reference sequence).

The J gene is TRBJ2-7, the V gene TRBV14; the TCRdb call, TRBD1, lacks DNA for checking. Germline CDR1 SGHDN, CDR2 FVKESK. This CDR3 has 13 residues. CDR3 sequence: CASSQDPQGQRYF. Variable domain in full (rest from reference TRBV14 and TRBJ2-7): EAGVTQFPSHSVIEKGQTVTLRCDPISGHDNLYWYRRVMGKEIKFLLHFVKESKQDESGMPNNRFLAERTGGTYSTLKVQPAELEDSGVYFCASSQDPQGQRYFGPGTRLTVT.

The chain has TRBV2 and TRBJ1-5; the D call of TRBD1 rests on TCRdb alone, since no DNA is present to check it. CDR3 length equals 14 residues. The germline gives CDR1 SNHLY, CDR2 FYNNEI. The CDR3 is CASSDYGANQPQHF.

This chain connects TRBV25-1 to TRBJ1-4. CDR1 is MGHDK, CDR2 SYGVNS, per germline. CDR3 length equals 15 residues. The CDR3 sequence is CASSAPLTTNEKLFF.